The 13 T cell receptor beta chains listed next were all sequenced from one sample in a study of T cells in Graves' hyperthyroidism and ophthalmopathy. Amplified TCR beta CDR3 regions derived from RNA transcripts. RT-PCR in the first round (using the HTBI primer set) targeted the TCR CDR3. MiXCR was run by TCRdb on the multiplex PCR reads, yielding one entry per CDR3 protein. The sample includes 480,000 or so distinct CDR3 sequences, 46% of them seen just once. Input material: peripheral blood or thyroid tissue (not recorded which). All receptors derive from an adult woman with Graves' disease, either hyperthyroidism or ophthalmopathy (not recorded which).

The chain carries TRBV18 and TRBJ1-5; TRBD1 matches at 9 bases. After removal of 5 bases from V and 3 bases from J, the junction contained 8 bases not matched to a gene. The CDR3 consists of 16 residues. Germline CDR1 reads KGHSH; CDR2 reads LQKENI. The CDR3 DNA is TGTGCCAGCTCAGCTTCCGGGACAGGGCACAATCAGCCCCAGCATTTT. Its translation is CASSASGTGHNQPQHF.

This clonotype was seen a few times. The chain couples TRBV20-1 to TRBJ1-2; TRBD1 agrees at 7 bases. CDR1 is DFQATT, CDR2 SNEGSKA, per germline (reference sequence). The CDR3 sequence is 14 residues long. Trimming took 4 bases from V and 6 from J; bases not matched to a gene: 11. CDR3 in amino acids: CSATKWTGYNGYTF. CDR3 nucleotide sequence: TGCAGTGCTACAAAGTGGACAGGTTACAATGGCTACACCTTC.

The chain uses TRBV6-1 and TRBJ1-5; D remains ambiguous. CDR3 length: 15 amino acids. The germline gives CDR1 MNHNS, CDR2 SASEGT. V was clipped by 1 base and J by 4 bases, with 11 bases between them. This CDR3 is CASSEGSVLNQPQHF. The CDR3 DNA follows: TGTGCCAGCAGTGAAGGTTCGGTTTTGAATCAGCCCCAGCATTTT.

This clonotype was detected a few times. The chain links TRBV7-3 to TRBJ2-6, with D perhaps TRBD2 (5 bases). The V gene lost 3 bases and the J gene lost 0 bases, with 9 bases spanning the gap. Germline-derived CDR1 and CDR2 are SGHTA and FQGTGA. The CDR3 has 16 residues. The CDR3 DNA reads TGTGCCAGCAGCTTCCACGGGGTCTCTGGGGCCAACGTCCTGACTTTC. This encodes CASSFHGVSGANVLTF.

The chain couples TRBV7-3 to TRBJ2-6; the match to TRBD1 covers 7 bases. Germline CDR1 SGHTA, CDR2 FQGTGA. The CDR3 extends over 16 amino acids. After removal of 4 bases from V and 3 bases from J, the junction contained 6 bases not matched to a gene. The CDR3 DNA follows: TGTGCCAGCAGCTATACAGGGGTTCGTGGGGCCAACGTCCTGACTTTC. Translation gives CASSYTGVRGANVLTF.

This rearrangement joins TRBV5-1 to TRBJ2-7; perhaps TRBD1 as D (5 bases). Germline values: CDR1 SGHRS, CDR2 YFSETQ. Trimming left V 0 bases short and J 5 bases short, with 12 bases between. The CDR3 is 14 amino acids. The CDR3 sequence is CASSLVRQGHEQYF. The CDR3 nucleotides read TGCGCCAGCAGCTTGGTCAGGCAGGGCCACGAGCAGTACTTC.

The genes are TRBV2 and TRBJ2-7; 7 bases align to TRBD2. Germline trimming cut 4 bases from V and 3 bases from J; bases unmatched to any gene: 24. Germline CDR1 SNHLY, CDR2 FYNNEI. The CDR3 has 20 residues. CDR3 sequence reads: CASSVWEGRVPNAAGYEQYF. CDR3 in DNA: TGTGCCAGCAGTGTTTGGGAGGGGAGGGTGCCCAATGCCGCGGGCTACGAGCAGTACTTC.

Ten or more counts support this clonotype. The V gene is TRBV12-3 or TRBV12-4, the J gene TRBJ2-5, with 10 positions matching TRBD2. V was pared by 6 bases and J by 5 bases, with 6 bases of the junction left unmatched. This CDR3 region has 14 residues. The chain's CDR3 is CASSRSGRAETQYF. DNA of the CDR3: TGTGCCAGCAGCAGAAGCGGGAGGGCCGAGACCCAGTACTTC.

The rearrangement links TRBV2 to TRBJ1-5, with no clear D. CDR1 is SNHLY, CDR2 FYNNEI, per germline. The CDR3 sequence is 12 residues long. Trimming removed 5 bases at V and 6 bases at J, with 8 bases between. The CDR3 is CASSSTSQPQHF. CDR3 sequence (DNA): TGTGCCAGCAGTTCCACCAGTCAGCCCCAGCATTTT.

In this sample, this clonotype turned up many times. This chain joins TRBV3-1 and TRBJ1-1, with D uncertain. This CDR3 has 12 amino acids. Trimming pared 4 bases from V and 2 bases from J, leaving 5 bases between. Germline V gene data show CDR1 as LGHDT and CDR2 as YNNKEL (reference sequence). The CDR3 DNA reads TGTGCCAGCAGCCTTCGAAACACTGAAGCTTTCTTT. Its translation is CASSLRNTEAFF.

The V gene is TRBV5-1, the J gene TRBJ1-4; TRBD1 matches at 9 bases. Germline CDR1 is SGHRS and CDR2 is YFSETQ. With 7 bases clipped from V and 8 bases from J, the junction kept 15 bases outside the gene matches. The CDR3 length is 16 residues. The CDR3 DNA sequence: TGCGCCAGCGGTCGACTAGCGGGACAGGGACGAGAAAAACTGTTTTTT. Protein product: CASGRLAGQGREKLFF.

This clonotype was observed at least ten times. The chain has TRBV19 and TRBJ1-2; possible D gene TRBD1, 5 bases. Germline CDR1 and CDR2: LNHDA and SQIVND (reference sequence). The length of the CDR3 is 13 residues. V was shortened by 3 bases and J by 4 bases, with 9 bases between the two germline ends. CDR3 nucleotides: TGTGCCAGTAGTATTGGAGGGGTCTATGGCTACACCTTC. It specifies CASSIGGVYGYTF. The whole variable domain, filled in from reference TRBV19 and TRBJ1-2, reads DGGITQSPKYLFRKEGQNVTLSCEQNLNHDAMYWYRQDPGQGLRLIYYSQIVNDFQKGDIAEGYSVSREKKESFPLTVTSAQKNPTAFYLCASSIGGVYGYTFGSGTRLTVV.

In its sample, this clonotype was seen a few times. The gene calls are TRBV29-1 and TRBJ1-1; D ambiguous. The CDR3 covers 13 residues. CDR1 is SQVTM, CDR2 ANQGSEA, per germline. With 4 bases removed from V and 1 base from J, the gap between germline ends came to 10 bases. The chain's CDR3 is CSVVGRGNTEAFF. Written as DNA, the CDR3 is TGCAGCGTTGTCGGGCGGGGGAACACTGAAGCTTTCTTT. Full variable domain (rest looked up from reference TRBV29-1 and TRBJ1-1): SAVISQKPSRDICQRGTSLTIQCQVDSQVTMMFWYRQQPGQSLTLIATANQGSEATYESGFVIDKFPISRPNLTFSTLTVSNMSPEDSSIYLCSVVGRGNTEAFFGQGTRLTVV.